The entry that follows covers one T cell receptor beta chain sequence. The antigen it binds to is not known. One base away there is no much larger clone; base qualities are not given. This entry belongs to a study of blood T cell repertoires in COVID-19 (dated by TCRdb to about 2020). Regarding the complete study: Collaborator samples came from the United States, Italy and Spain and covered acute and convalescent phases of COVID-19. The prospective study material was composed of cDNA or gDNA derived from T cells, B-cell-depleted T cells, or PBMCs. Subjects who had been exposed to COVID-19, were actively infected with it, or had recovered from it provided the deeply sampled blood TCRbeta repertoires that made up the dataset. The repertoires were released in a freely available public database meant as a resource for research on the immune response to SARS-CoV-2. Samples came from the ongoing ImmuneRACE study (first 160 participants) plus 1,254 subjects from 6 global collaborators. A de-identified subject ID, COVID-19 status, age in years and sex were almost always included in the sample metadata. Where HLA class I and class II types were available, the types were taken from metadata supplied by the sample provider, not from assay-based typing.

CDR1 and CDR2 are read off the germline V gene (reference sequence) as MNHEY and SMNVEV. V loses 2 bases of germline sequence and J loses 1 base, and the interval between the two ends is 8 bases. The cysteine opens and the phenylalanine closes a CDR3 of 14 amino acids. This entry keeps only the CDR3 DNA: 42 bases, framed from base 1. TCRbeta CDR3 regions were amplified from genomic DNA using the immunoSEQ Assay, a bias-controlled multiplex PCR. The original pipeline was this. The number of nucleated cells in each sample was estimated by amplification of reference gene primers within the assay. Sequence reads were collapsed and filtered to measure the absolute abundance of every unique TCRbeta CDR3 rearrangement. For each sample, productive Simpson clonality was calculated as the square root of Simpson's diversity index over productive rearrangements. Drawn from immuneACCESS, this table holds only the in-frame rearrangements with V and J called that TCRdb kept. Clones are partly lost; checked studies trace under half to an unresolved V gene and leave the rest unexplained. V, J and clone size derive from that table, while D and trimming were established from the DNA sequence. The sample table holds more than 110,000 clones, of which 88% were seen once. Clones ranked in the top ten supply about 10% of the sample.

The investigation overall reported the following: How much clinical and demographic metadata was included differed by source and by participant, and the metadata was provided uncurated.

The collaborating institutions used their own protocols to collect whole blood in K2EDTA tubes. For TCRbeta analysis, collaborators shipped samples in one of three forms: frozen whole blood, isolated PBMCs, or DNA extracted from either of those sample types. The specimen was peripheral blood. The sequence links TRBV27 to TRBJ1-1; a weak D assignment points to TRBD1 (6 bases agree). The source of this sequence is a man aged 50-60 years with active or convalescent COVID-19. For the CDR3, the sequence is CASSLTTGNTEAFF. The sequenced DNA is TGTGCCAGCAGTTTAACGACAGGGAACACTGAAGCTTTCTTT.